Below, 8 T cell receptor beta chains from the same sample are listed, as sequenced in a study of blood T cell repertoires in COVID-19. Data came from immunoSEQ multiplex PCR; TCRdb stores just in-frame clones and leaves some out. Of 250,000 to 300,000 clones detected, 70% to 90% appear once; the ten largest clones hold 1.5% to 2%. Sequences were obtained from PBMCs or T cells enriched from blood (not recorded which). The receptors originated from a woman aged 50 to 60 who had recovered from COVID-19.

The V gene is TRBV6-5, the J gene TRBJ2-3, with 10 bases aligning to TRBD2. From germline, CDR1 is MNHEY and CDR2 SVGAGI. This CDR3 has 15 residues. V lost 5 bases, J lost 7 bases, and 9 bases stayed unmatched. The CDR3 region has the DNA TGTGCCAGCAGTCGACGGACTAGCGGCCAGAATACGCAGTATTTT. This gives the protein CASSRRTSGQNTQYF.

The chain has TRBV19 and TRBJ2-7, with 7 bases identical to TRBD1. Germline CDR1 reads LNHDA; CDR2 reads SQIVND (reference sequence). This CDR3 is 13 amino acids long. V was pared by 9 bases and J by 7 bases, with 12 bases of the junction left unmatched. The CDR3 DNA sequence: TGTGCCAGCGGAACGGGACAGCAGACTGAGCAGTACTTC. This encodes CASGTGQQTEQYF.

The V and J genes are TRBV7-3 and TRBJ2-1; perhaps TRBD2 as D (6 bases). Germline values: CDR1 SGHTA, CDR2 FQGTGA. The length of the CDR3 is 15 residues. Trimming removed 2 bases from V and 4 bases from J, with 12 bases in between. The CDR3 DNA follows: TGTGCCAGCAGCTTACAGGACTACCGTTACAATGAGCAGTTCTTC. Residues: CASSLQDYRYNEQFF.

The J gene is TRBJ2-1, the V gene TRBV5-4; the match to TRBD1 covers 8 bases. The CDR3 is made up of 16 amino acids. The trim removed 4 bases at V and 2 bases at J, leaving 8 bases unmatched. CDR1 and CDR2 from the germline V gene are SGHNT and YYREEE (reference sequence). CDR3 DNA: TGTGCCAGCAGCACCGGGACAGGCCCCCCCTACAATGAGCAGTTCTTC. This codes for CASSTGTGPPYNEQFF.

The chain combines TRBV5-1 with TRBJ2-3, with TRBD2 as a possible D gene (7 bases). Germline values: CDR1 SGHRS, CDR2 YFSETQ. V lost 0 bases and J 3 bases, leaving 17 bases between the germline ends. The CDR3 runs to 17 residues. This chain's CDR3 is CASSLVPSGGGTDTQYF. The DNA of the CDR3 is TGCGCCAGCAGCTTGGTACCTAGCGGAGGGGGGACAGATACGCAGTATTTT. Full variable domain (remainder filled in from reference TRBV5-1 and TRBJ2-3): KAGVTQTPRYLIKTRGQQVTLSCSPISGHRSVSWYQQTPGQGLQFLFEYFSETQRNKGNFPGRFSGRQFSNSRSEMNVSTLELGDSALYLCASSLVPSGGGTDTQYFGPGTRLTVL.

CDR3 sequence reads: CASSQGLAGLSYNEQFF. The CDR3 DNA reads TGCGCCAGCAGCCAGGGACTAGCGGGCCTCTCCTACAATGAGCAGTTCTTC. The V and J genes are TRBV4-1 and TRBJ2-1, with 12 nucleotides matching TRBD2. Germline V lookup: CDR1 MGHRA, CDR2 YSYEKL. V trimming: 3 bases; J trimming: 0 bases; junction bases outside the gene matches: 3. The CDR3 totals 17 residues.

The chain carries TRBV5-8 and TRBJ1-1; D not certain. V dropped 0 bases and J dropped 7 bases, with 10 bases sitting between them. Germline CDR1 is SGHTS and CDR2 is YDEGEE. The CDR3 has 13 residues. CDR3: CASSLGRGFEAFF. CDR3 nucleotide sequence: TGTGCCAGCAGCTTGGGGCGGGGATTTGAAGCTTTCTTT.

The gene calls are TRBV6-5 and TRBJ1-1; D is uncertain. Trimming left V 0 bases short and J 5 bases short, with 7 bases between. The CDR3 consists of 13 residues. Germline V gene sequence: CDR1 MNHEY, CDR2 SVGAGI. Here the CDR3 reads CASSYSLRTEAFF. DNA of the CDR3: TGTGCCAGCAGTTACTCGCTGAGGACTGAAGCTTTCTTT.